The present TCR beta chain was sequenced within a study of shared clonotypes between healthy human individuals. Study conclusions and caveats: Donors were few, which limited the genetic and exposure-history diversity represented.

Naive CD8 cells lacked CD45RO and underwent positive selection for CCR7, leaving out terminally differentiated effector memory CD45RA+ cells. Method: immunoSEQ multiplex PCR; TCRdb's copy keeps in-frame clones and lacks some. Here the sample spans some 800,000 clones, 80% to 95% being singletons. V gave up 2 bases and J gave up 0 bases, with 11 bases separating them. The CDR3 has 16 residues. Per germline, CDR1 MNHEY and CDR2 SVGAGI. As regards this clone: What it binds is unknown.

The chain employs TRBV6-5 and TRBJ1-3; D call uncertain. The receptor was derived from a man aged 30 to 39 in good health. Sequencing was done on a sample of naive CD8+ T cells sorted from blood. The CDR3, as DNA: TGTGCCAGCAGTTACGGGTGGGCTGGCTCTGGAAACACCATATATTTT. It encodes CASSYGWAGSGNTIYF.